One T cell receptor beta chain is described in this entry. The antigen is not known. Use of 60 Vbeta and 13 Jbeta primers characterized the PCR. Sequencing used immunoSEQ multiplex PCR; TCRdb keeps in-frame clones, though not all of them. The sample comprises more than 85,000 clones, 76% of which are singletons, and over 8% rests with the top ten. This record comes from a study of cytomegalovirus exposure and HLA in healthy donors. Broader study findings: The authors excluded some V segments, including TRBV6-2 and TRBV6-3, as indistinguishable. The listing of 150 to 200 TCR beta chains classed them as cytomegalovirus-associated. Specificity for CMV antigens was confirmed in vitro for a few of the CMV-associated chains.

V was clipped by 2 bases and J by 7 bases; unmatched bases: 3. Germline CDR1 reads MNHNS; CDR2 reads SASEGT. The CDR3 spans 15 residues. The chain joins TRBV6-1 to TRBJ2-1; 12 nucleotides agree with TRBD1. Source material: PBMCs. This TCR was sampled from a man aged 35 to 55 in good health and CMV-seropositive. The CDR3 reads CASSEPGQGANEQFF. For the CDR3, the DNA is TGTGCCAGCAGTGAACCGGGACAGGGGGCTAATGAGCAGTTCTTC.